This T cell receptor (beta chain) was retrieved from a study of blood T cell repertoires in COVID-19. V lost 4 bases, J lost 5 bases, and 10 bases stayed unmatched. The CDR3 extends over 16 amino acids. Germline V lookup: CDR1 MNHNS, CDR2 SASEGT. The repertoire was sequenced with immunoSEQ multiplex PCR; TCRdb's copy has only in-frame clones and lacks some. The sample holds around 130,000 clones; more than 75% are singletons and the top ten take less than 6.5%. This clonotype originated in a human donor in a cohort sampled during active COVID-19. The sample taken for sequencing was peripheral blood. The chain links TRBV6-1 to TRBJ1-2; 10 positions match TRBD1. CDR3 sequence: CASSGPGQGLKYGYTF. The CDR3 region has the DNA TGTGCCAGCAGTGGACCGGGACAGGGGCTAAAGTATGGCTACACCTTC.